The present T cell receptor beta chain was sequenced within a study of blood T cell repertoires in COVID-19. At the level of the study: COVID-19 samples from acute and convalescent phases originated in the United States, Italy and Spain. T cells, B-cell-depleted T cells, or PBMCs provided the cDNA or gDNA that served as material.

The repertoire was sequenced with immunoSEQ multiplex PCR; TCRdb's copy has only in-frame clones and lacks some. In the table there are 65,000 to 80,000 clones, about nine tenths of which are singletons. The CDR3 contains 15 residues. CDR1 is LGHNA and CDR2 is YSLEER in the germline V gene. The V end lost 0 bases, the J end lost 9 bases, and 12 bases lay between the germline ends. This clonotype originated in a human donor in a cohort sampled during active COVID-19. The rearrangement joins TRBV4-3 to TRBJ1-6; D is uncertain. The sequencing input was peripheral blood. This chain's CDR3 is CASSQDQREISPLHF. CDR3 nucleotides: TGCGCCAGCAGCCAAGATCAGCGAGAAATTTCACCCCTCCACTTT.